This entry features one T cell receptor (beta chain) sequence. Its antigen is as yet unknown. TCRdb processed the reads anew with MiXCR; each CDR3 protein has one entry. The top ten clones hold 15% to 20% of a sample with hundreds of thousands of distinct CDR3 sequences, roughly a third of them seen once. The entry originates in a study of T cell repertoires in cytomegalovirus infection. Looking at the study overall: HLA-B-restricted CMV epitopes that are well studied were used alongside recently identified HLA-C-restricted ones. Both CMV infection and a matching HLA type were indicated by public TCR beta signatures.

The germline V gene encodes CDR1 MNHEY and CDR2 SVGEGT. The length of the CDR3 is 14 residues. Trimming shortened V by 7 bases and J by 2 bases, and 14 bases separated the two germline ends. Study observations and caveats: It was HLA-C-restricted CMV-specific TCR beta clonotypes that dominated the response ex vivo. Adding up the frequency of public TCR beta families identified people who carried CMV plus the relevant HLA.

The chain joins TRBV6-2 or TRBV6-3 to TRBJ2-5, with D perhaps TRBD2 (5 bases). This clonotype originated in a human donor in good health (CMV status not recorded). Some clones in this sample may be carry-over from other donors' samples. Sequences were derived from cultured PBMCs, sampled from culture after CMV antigen stimulation. This CDR3 reads CASTEFGVQETQYF. Written as DNA, the CDR3 is TGTGCCAGCACCGAATTCGGGGTACAAGAGACCCAGTACTTC.